One T cell receptor (beta chain) is described in this entry. The data originate from a study of T cell responses to AZD1222 COVID-19 vaccine. The CDR3 spans 11 residues. Germline assignment: CDR1 GTSNPN and CDR2 SVGIG (reference sequence). V gave up 1 base and J gave up 6 bases, with 7 bases separating them. Profiling relied on immunoSEQ multiplex PCR, and the TCRdb table lists in-frame clones only, not all of them. The sample consists of approximately 150,000 clones, 75% to 90% of them appearing once. Here the sequenced sample was peripheral blood, taken on day 0 of AZD1222 vaccination. The source is an adult in good health. The rearrangement joins TRBV30 to TRBJ2-7; perhaps D is TRBD1 or TRBD2 (5 bases each). This chain's CDR3 is CAWSEGSEQYF. In DNA form, the CDR3 reads TGTGCCTGGAGTGAGGGGAGCGAGCAGTACTTC.